What follows is one T cell receptor (beta chain) and its context. Its antigen is unknown. No base quality information exists; no much larger clone differs at one position. The immunoSEQ Assay, a bias-controlled multiplex PCR, was used to amplify TCRbeta CDR3 regions from genomic DNA. In the authors' own workflow: The number of nucleated cells in each sample was estimated from the amplification of reference gene primers within the assay. Sequence reads were collapsed and filtered to measure the absolute abundance of every unique TCRbeta CDR3 rearrangement. For each sample, productive Simpson clonality was calculated by taking the square root of Simpson's diversity index across productive rearrangements. TCRdb limited this immuneACCESS table to in-frame rearrangements with V and J called. A share of clones is missing; checked studies link under half to unresolved V genes, and the rest is unexplained. V, J and clone size are taken as reported in that table, and D and trimming were inferred from the DNA itself. The sample has 100,000 to 150,000 clones on record, roughly 91% of them singletons. More than 15% of the sample rests with the top ten.

This sample stems from a study of blood T cell repertoires in COVID-19 (dated by TCRdb to 2018 to 2020). The study in broad terms: The collaborator samples originated in the United States, Italy and Spain and spanned the acute and convalescent phases of COVID-19. The material from the prospective study consisted of cDNA or gDNA derived from T cells, B-cell-depleted T cells, or PBMCs. Subjects who had been exposed to COVID-19, were actively infected with it, or had recovered from it provided the deeply sampled blood TCRbeta repertoires that made up the dataset. The repertoires were made available in a free public database intended to serve as a resource for research on the immune response to SARS-CoV-2. The samples were drawn from two sources: the first 160 participants of the ongoing ImmuneRACE study, and 1,000 to 1,500 subjects contributed by 6 global collaborators. A de-identified subject ID, COVID-19 status, age in years and sex were almost always included in the sample metadata. Where available, HLA class I and class II types were taken from metadata supplied by the sample provider and were not determined by assay-based typing. What the research found in general, with its limitations: Clinical and demographic metadata were provided uncurated, with the amount varying by source and participant.

Each collaborating institution followed its own protocols to collect whole blood in K2EDTA tubes. For TCRbeta analysis, collaborator samples were shipped as frozen whole blood, as isolated PBMCs, or as DNA extracted from either sample type. Trimming costs V 5 bases and J 4 bases, and their ends lie 19 bases apart. The CDR3 runs 16 residues from the cysteine to the phenylalanine. Only the CDR3 part of the read is kept: 48 bases, read in frame from the first base. The germline V gene (reference sequence) specifies LNHDA as CDR1 and SQIVND as CDR2. The source of this sequence is a man aged 45-65 years with active or convalescent COVID-19. Recombination linked TRBV19 to TRBJ2-3, with TRBD2 as a weak D call on 5 bases. The sample consisted of peripheral blood. DNA sequence: TGTGCCAGTAGTGAACACGGACTTTACGGGGCAGATACGCAGTATTTT. This is translated as CASSEHGLYGADTQYF.